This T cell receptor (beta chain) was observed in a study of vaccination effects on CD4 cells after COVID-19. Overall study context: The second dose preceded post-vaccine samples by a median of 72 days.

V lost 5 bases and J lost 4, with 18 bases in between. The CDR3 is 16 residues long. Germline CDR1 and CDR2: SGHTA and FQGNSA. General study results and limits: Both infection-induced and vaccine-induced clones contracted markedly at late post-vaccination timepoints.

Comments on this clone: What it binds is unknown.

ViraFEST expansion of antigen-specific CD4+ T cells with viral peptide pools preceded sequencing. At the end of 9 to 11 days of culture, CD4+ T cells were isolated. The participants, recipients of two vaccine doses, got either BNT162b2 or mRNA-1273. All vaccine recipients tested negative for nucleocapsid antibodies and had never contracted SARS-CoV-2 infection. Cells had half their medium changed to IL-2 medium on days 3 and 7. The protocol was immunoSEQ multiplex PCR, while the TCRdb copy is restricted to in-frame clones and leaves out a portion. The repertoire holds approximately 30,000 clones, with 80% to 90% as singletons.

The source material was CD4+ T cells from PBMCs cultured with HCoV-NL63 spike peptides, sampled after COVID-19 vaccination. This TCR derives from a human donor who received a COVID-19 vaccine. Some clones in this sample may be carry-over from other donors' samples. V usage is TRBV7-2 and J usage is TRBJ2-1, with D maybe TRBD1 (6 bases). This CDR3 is CASSPAGTTSYNEQFF. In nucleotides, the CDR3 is TGTGCCAGCAGCCCGGCCGGGACAACATCTTACAATGAGCAGTTCTTC.